This T cell receptor beta chain is drawn from a study of identical twins. TCRdb independently ran MiXCR on the 5' RACE reads; one entry per CDR3 protein. Altogether 470,000 or so distinct CDR3 sequences are present, 20% to 30% being singletons, with the ten largest covering 2.5% to 3.5%. The sample was also linked to a second study, of T cells expressing NK-cell markers.

This TCR came from a woman between 18 and 30 years old in good health. The specimen sequenced was CD4+ T cells sorted from blood.

CDR3 sequence reads: CASSTTGWDSYEQYF. CDR3 coding DNA: TGTGCCAGCAGCACGACAGGGTGGGACTCCTACGAGCAGTACTTC. V usage is TRBV5-5 and J usage is TRBJ2-7; 7 bases align to TRBD1. J lost 0 bases, V lost 4 bases, and 7 bases had no gene match. This CDR3 region has 15 residues. Looked up from germline, CDR1 is SGHKS and CDR2 is YYEKEE (reference sequence).